These 3 T cell receptor beta chains share one sample of origin, sequenced in a study of T cell responses to AZD1222 COVID-19 vaccine. Assay used: immunoSEQ multiplex PCR; TCRdb lists only in-frame clones, some missing. In the table there are about 110,000 clones, about 95% of which are singletons. Sequences were derived from peripheral blood, sampled 28 days after the second AZD1222 dose. These receptors were obtained from an adult who received the AZD1222 COVID-19 vaccine.

This chain uses TRBV6-2 or TRBV6-3 with TRBJ2-5; 8 bases are a match to TRBD1. Germline V gives CDR1 MNHEY, CDR2 SVGEGT. The CDR3 has 15 amino acids. The V and J ends lost 2 bases and 1 base, in that order; junction bases with no gene match: 3. DNA for the CDR3: TGTGCCAGCAGTTACGGGGACAGGAGCCAAGAGACCCAGTACTTC. It codes for CASSYGDRSQETQYF.

This chain links TRBV19 with TRBJ1-4, with TRBD1 identical over 9 bases. Germline assignment: CDR1 LNHDA and CDR2 SQIVND (reference sequence). This CDR3 comprises 11 residues. Trimming removed 6 bases from V and 14 bases from J; junction bases left unmatched: 4. The CDR3 spells CASSLDRGLFF. The CDR3 DNA sequence: TGTGCCAGTAGCCTCGACAGGGGGCTGTTTTTT.

This clone was seen once. V gene TRBV5-1 combines with J gene TRBJ2-1; no clear D gene. With 1 base removed from V and 0 bases from J, the gap between germline ends came to 8 bases. Germline V gene data show CDR1 as SGHRS and CDR2 as YFSETQ. This CDR3 comprises 15 residues. CDR3 residues: CASSLRASSYNEQFF. The CDR3, as DNA: TGCGCCAGCAGCTTGAGGGCCAGCTCCTACAATGAGCAGTTCTTC.